A selection of T cell receptor beta chains follows, all from one sample in a study of blood T cell repertoires in COVID-19. TCRdb's table, derived via immunoSEQ multiplex PCR, lists solely in-frame clones and lacks some. The sample contains 100,000 to 120,000 clones, over 75% of which appear only once. Source material: peripheral blood. Source of these receptors: a human donor in a cohort sampled during active COVID-19. CDR3s include the opening cysteine and the closing phenylalanine or tryptophan. The order of the fields is V gene, D gene, J gene, clone size, CDR3 protein, CDR3 DNA. A D gene is named only where the DNA matches it firmly. Clone sizes are given selectively: once, few, many, or a class where the clone is expanded.

TRBV19	-	TRBJ2-7	-	CASSPRQDYLREQYF	TGTGCCAGCTCCCCTAGGCAGGACTACCTACGCGAGCAGTACTTC
TRBV3-1/TRBV3-2	-	TRBJ1-6	once	CASSPYSGGRNSPLHF	TGTGCCAGCAGCCCGTACTCGGGAGGAAGGAATTCACCCCTCCACTTT
TRBV19	TRBD1	TRBJ1-5	-	CASSGTAHSNQPQHF	TGTGCCAGTAGCGGGACAGCCCATAGCAATCAGCCCCAGCATTTT
TRBV7-9	TRBD2	TRBJ2-3	-	CASSSVSGGDPTFTDTQYF	TGTGCCAGCAGTTCAGTTAGCGGGGGAGACCCAACATTCACAGATACGCAGTATTTT
TRBV5-1	TRBD1	TRBJ1-1	-	CASGGQGMNTEAFF	TGCGCCAGCGGCGGACAGGGGATGAACACTGAAGCTTTCTTT
TRBV5-6	-	TRBJ1-2	-	CASSLRAVNYGYTF	TGTGCCAGCAGCTTGCGTGCAGTAAACTATGGCTACACCTTC
TRBV7-2	TRBD1	TRBJ2-1	-	CASSSRQGSGRYNEQFF	TGTGCCAGCAGCTCTAGACAGGGCTCCGGCCGATACAATGAGCAGTTCTTC
TRBV5-1	-	TRBJ2-5	once	CASSLEKETQYF	TGCGCCAGCAGCCTAGAAAAAGAGACCCAGTACTTC
TRBV4-1	-	TRBJ1-1	once	CASSQEPGVSTEAFF	TGCGCCAGCAGCCAAGAACCGGGAGTCAGCACTGAAGCTTTCTTT
TRBV18	-	TRBJ1-1	-	CASSRYGWQGATFMNTEAFF	TGTGCCAGCTCACGATATGGGTGGCAGGGTGCAACTTTCATGAACACTGAAGCTTTCTTT
TRBV6-5	-	TRBJ1-1	-	CASSSAGARTEAFF	TGTGCCAGCAGTTCTGCAGGGGCGAGGACTGAAGCTTTCTTT
TRBV3-1/TRBV3-2	TRBD2	TRBJ2-3	-	CASSYLTSGSTDTQYF	TGTGCCAGCAGCTATTTGACTAGCGGGTCCACAGATACGCAGTATTTT
TRBV28	-	TRBJ1-6	-	CASSFAETGSPLHF	TGTGCCAGCAGTTTCGCCGAGACCGGGTCACCCCTCCACTTT
TRBV5-8	-	TRBJ2-2	-	CASTKRWNTGELFF	TGTGCCAGCACCAAGCGGTGGAACACCGGGGAGCTGTTTTTT
TRBV27	-	TRBJ1-2	-	CASSPFNPVAGYTF	TGTGCCAGCAGTCCCTTTAATCCGGTAGCGGGCTACACCTTC
TRBV6-5	TRBD1	TRBJ1-3	-	CASRTGTAPGNTIYF	TGTGCCAGCAGAACCGGGACAGCTCCTGGCAACACCATATATTTT
TRBV7-3	TRBD2	TRBJ2-3	-	CASSLGLAGDGDTQYF	TGTGCCAGCAGCTTAGGACTAGCGGGAGACGGAGATACGCAGTATTTT
TRBV12-3/TRBV12-4	-	TRBJ2-1	-	CASSLTQYNEQFF	TGTGCCAGCAGTTTAACACAGTACAATGAGCAGTTCTTC
TRBV12-3/TRBV12-4	-	TRBJ2-7	-	CASTPARSYEQYF	TGTGCCAGCACCCCAGCGAGGTCCTACGAGCAGTACTTC
TRBV9	TRBD1	TRBJ2-2	-	CASSGTGGSGELFF	TGTGCCAGCAGCGGGACAGGGGGCTCCGGGGAGCTGTTTTTT
TRBV5-1	-	TRBJ2-7	-	CASSLVAGPFYEQYF	TGCGCCAGCAGCTTGGTGGCAGGGCCTTTCTACGAGCAGTACTTC
TRBV28	TRBD2	TRBJ2-3	-	CASSLSLAGGADTQYF	TGTGCCAGCAGTTTATCCCTAGCGGGGGGTGCAGATACGCAGTATTTT
TRBV2	-	TRBJ2-7	-	CASRADGGVSYEQYF	TGTGCCAGCAGGGCTGACGGGGGAGTGTCCTACGAGCAGTACTTC
TRBV12-5	TRBD1	TRBJ2-2	-	CASGPDRGKTGELFF	TGTGCTAGTGGTCCCGACAGGGGAAAAACCGGGGAGCTGTTTTTT
TRBV11-2	TRBD2	TRBJ2-7	-	CASSPHPILAGGAYEQYF	TGTGCCAGCAGCCCCCACCCTATCCTAGCGGGAGGCGCCTACGAGCAGTACTTC
TRBV19	TRBD1	TRBJ2-1	-	CASSIDRGIEQFF	TGTGCCAGTAGTATTGACAGGGGCATTGAGCAGTTCTTC
TRBV18	-	TRBJ1-4	once	CASSPPPNEKLFF	TGTGCCAGCTCACCTCCTCCGAATGAAAAACTGTTTTTT
TRBV4-2	TRBD2	TRBJ2-2	once	CASSQEGLAGLNTGELFF	TGTGCCAGCAGCCAAGAAGGGCTAGCGGGATTGAACACCGGGGAGCTGTTTTTT
TRBV28	TRBD1	TRBJ2-7	-	CASSRTGTYEQYF	TGTGCCAGCAGTCGGACAGGCACCTACGAGCAGTACTTC
TRBV5-1	-	TRBJ2-3	-	CASSLGEHRTQYF	TGCGCCAGCAGCTTGGGAGAGCATCGTACGCAGTATTTT
TRBV5-1	TRBD1	TRBJ2-4	once	CASSQQGWPGKGKNIQYF	TGCGCCAGCAGCCAACAGGGGTGGCCGGGCAAGGGCAAAAACATTCAGTACTTC
TRBV4-2	-	TRBJ2-5	-	CASSSRLGQETQYF	TGTGCCAGCAGCTCAAGACTAGGGCAAGAGACCCAGTACTTC
TRBV19	TRBD2	TRBJ2-1	-	CASSIGSGGYNEQFF	TGTGCCAGTAGTATAGGTAGCGGGGGGTACAATGAGCAGTTCTTC
TRBV5-4	TRBD2	TRBJ2-1	once	CASSLPLAGVRDEQFF	TGTGCCAGCAGCTTGCCGCTAGCGGGAGTTCGGGATGAGCAGTTCTTC
TRBV7-6	TRBD2	TRBJ2-7	-	CASSLYLAGGPYEQYF	TGTGCCAGCAGCTTATATCTAGCGGGAGGGCCGTACGAGCAGTACTTC
TRBV9	TRBD1	TRBJ2-5	-	CASSVATGGTGPQETQYF	TGTGCCAGCAGCGTAGCTACAGGGGGGACAGGGCCCCAAGAGACCCAGTACTTC
TRBV6-5	-	TRBJ2-1	-	CASTTAGGNEQFF	TGTGCCAGCACCACTGCCGGGGGCAATGAGCAGTTCTTC
TRBV30	TRBD2	TRBJ2-3	-	CAWDPLAGGADTQYF	TGTGCCTGGGACCCACTAGCGGGAGGAGCAGATACGCAGTATTTT
TRBV6-5	TRBD2	TRBJ2-7	-	CASGAGDYEQYF	TGTGCCAGCGGGGCGGGGGACTACGAGCAGTACTTC
TRBV6-1	-	TRBJ1-5	-	CASSDQTGDRQPQHF	TGTGCCAGCAGTGACCAAACCGGGGATCGCCAGCCCCAGCATTTT
TRBV6-5	-	TRBJ2-3	-	CASSYRSRADTQYF	TGTGCCAGCAGTTACCGGTCGCGGGCAGATACGCAGTATTTT
TRBV10-3	-	TRBJ2-7	-	CAISESIPAYEQYF	TGTGCCATCAGTGAGTCGATTCCAGCCTACGAGCAGTACTTC
TRBV29-1	TRBD2	TRBJ2-7	once	CSVAGTSGSPPSYEQYF	TGCAGCGTCGCCGGGACTAGCGGGAGCCCCCCCTCCTACGAGCAGTACTTC
TRBV6-5	-	TRBJ2-6	-	CASNLQGLVSDVLTF	TGTGCCAGCAACCTACAGGGTCTCGTTAGCGACGTCCTGACTTTC
TRBV3-1/TRBV3-2	TRBD1	TRBJ1-1	-	CASSPQGGEDTEAFF	TGTGCCAGCAGCCCACAGGGGGGCGAGGACACTGAAGCTTTCTTT
TRBV6-4	TRBD1	TRBJ1-5	-	CASSEGAGGQPQHF	TGTGCCAGCAGTGAAGGGGCAGGGGGTCAGCCCCAGCATTTT
TRBV11-2	-	TRBJ2-2	-	CASSLDLPGTGELFF	TGTGCCAGCAGCTTAGACCTGCCGGGAACCGGGGAGCTGTTTTTT
TRBV25-1	TRBD2	TRBJ2-7	-	CASSEPGLAATYEQYF	TGTGCCAGCAGTGAACCGGGACTAGCGGCAACCTACGAGCAGTACTTC
TRBV7-6	TRBD2	TRBJ2-5	-	CASSLLAGRETQYF	TGTGCCAGCAGCCTACTAGCGGGGAGGGAGACCCAGTACTTC
TRBV18	TRBD1	TRBJ1-1	once	CASSTGMNTEAFF	TGTGCCAGCTCGACAGGGATGAACACTGAAGCTTTCTTT